This TCR beta chain is drawn from a study of T cells in narcolepsy. V was shortened by 6 bases and J by 4 bases, with 13 bases between the two germline ends. Germline V lookup: CDR1 SGHVS, CDR2 FQNEAQ. This CDR3 contains 13 residues. This clone occurred a few times. Its antigen is as yet unknown. Overall study results and limits: Same-patient CSF and blood CD4+ T cell clonotypes included HCRT-specific and TRIB2-specific autoreactive ones. Blood of same and different patients, but not healthy controls, reportedly held recurring autoreactive clonotypes.

Libraries were prepared by immunoSEQ multiplex PCR; TCRdb keeps only in-frame clonotypes and omits some of them. The sample records fewer than 35,000 clones, roughly 73% being singletons. The specimen was CD45RA- memory CD4+ T cells from PBMCs. The chain has TRBV7-8 and TRBJ2-7; D might be TRBD2 (5 bases). This clonotype was sampled from a human donor with narcolepsy. The CDR3 reads CASRAASLYEQYF. DNA for the CDR3: TGTGCCAGCAGGGCAGCTAGCCTATACGAGCAGTACTTC.